This T cell receptor beta chain stems from a study of regulatory T cells in long-lasting Graves disease. In its sample, this clonotype was seen many times. The antigen remains unidentified. Time point described: newly diagnosed GD, antithyroid drugs for less than 3 months. The TCR library was made from RNA that had been extracted from PBMCs in TRIzol. Investigators prepared the TCR beta libraries by applying iRepertoire HTBI primers and Arm-PCR of CDR3 regions. TCRdb re-analysed the multiplex PCR reads in MiXCR, keeping a single row per CDR3 protein. Here the sample spans under 400,000 distinct CDR3 sequences, over 15% being singletons. The CDR3 runs to 14 residues. J lost 4 bases, V lost 7 bases, and 8 bases had no gene match. Study-wide results and limits: Under persistent disease, TRBV28, TRBJ1-2 and TRBJ2-5 were used preferentially.

This sample was also put to use in a study of T cells in Graves' hyperthyroidism and ophthalmopathy. From that report: Through a model of 13 V-J features, ophthalmopathy was separated from stable hyperthyroidism.

Specimen: peripheral blood mononuclear cells (PBMCs), collected at new diagnosis, from a patient treated with antithyroid drugs. The source of this sequence is a man in his forties with Graves disease. The rearrangement links TRBV12-3 or TRBV12-4 to TRBJ2-3; 7 bases map to TRBD1. Here the CDR3 reads CASIQGQAADTQYF. The DNA for the CDR3 is TGTGCCAGCATCCAAGGACAGGCGGCAGATACGCAGTATTTT.